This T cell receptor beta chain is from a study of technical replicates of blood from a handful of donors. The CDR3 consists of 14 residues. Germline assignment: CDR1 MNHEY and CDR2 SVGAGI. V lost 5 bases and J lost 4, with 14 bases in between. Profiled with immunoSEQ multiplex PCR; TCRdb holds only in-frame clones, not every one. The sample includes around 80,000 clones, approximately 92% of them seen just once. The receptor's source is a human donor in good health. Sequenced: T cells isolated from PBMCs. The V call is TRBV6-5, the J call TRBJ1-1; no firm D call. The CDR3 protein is CASSPRGSSTEAFF. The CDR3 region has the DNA TGTGCCAGCAGTCCCAGAGGGTCATCCACTGAAGCTTTCTTT.